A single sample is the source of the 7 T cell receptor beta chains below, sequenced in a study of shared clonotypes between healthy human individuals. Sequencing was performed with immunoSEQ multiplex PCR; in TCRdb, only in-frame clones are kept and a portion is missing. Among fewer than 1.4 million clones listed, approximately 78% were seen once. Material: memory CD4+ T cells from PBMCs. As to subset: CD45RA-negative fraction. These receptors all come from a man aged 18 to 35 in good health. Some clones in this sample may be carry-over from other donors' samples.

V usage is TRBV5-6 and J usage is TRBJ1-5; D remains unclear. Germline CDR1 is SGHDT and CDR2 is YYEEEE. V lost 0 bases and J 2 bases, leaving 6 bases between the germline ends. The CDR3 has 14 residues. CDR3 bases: TGTGCCAGCAGCTTGGGGGTGGGCAATCAGCCCCAGCATTTT. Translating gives CASSLGVGNQPQHF.

The CDR3 reads CASSLEAGGRNTGELFF. The CDR3 DNA follows: TGTGCCAGCAGCTTGGAAGCGGGAGGGCGGAACACCGGGGAGCTGTTTTTT. This chain joins TRBV5-4 and TRBJ2-2, with 10 bases matching TRBD2. Germline V CDR1 and CDR2: SGHNT, YYREEE (reference sequence). With V trimmed by 0 bases and J by 1 base, 3 bases remained unmatched. The CDR3 covers 17 residues.

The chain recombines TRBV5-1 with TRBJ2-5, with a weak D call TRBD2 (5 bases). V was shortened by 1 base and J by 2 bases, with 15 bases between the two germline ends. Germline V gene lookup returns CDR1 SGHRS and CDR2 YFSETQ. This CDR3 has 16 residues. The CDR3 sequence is CASSLWGDGQQETQYF. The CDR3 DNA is TGCGCCAGCAGCTTGTGGGGAGACGGCCAACAAGAGACCCAGTACTTC.

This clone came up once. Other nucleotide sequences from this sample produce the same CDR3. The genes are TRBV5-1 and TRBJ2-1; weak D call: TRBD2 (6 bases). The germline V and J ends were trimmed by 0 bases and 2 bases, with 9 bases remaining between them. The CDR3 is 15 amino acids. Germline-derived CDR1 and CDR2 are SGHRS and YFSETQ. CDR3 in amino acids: CASSLVAGPYNEQFF. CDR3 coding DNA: TGCGCCAGCAGCTTGGTTGCGGGACCCTACAATGAGCAGTTCTTC.

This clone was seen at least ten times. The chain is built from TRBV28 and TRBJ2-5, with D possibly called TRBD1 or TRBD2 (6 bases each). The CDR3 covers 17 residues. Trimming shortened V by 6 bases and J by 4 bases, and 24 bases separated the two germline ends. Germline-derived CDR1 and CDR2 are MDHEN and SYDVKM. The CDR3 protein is CASREGGGGLKGETQYF. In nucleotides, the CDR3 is TGTGCCAGCAGGGAGGGGGGAGGAGGACTTAAAGGAGAGACCCAGTACTTC.

The CDR3 DNA reads as TGTGCCAGCAGTTCCGGGACAGGGGGCGGAAGCTATGGCTACACCTTC. Its translation: CASSSGTGGGSYGYTF. The rearrangement uses TRBV6-5 and TRBJ1-2; TRBD1 matches at 12 bases. There are 16 residues in the CDR3. V lost 4 bases to trimming and J lost 4 bases; unmatched junction nucleotides: 7. Germline values: CDR1 MNHEY, CDR2 SVGAGI.

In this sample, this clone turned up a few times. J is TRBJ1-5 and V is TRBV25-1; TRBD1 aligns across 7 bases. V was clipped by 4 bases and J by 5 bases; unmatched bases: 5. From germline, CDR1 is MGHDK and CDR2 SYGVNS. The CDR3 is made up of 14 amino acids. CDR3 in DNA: TGTGCCAGCAGTGGGATAGGGGGCTATCAGCCCCAGCATTTT. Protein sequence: CASSGIGGYQPQHF.